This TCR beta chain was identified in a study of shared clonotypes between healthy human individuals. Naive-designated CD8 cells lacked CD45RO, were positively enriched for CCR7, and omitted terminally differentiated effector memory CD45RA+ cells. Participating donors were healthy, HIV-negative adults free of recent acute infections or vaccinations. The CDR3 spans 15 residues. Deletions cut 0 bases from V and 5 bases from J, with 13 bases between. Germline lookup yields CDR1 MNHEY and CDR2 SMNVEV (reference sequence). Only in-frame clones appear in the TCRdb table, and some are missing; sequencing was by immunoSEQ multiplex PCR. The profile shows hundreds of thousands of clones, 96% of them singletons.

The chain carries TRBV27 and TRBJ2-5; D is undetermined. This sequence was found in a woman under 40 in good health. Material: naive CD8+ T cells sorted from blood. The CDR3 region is CASSLSQWASETQYF. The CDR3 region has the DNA TGTGCCAGCAGTTTATCGCAATGGGCTTCTGAGACCCAGTACTTC.